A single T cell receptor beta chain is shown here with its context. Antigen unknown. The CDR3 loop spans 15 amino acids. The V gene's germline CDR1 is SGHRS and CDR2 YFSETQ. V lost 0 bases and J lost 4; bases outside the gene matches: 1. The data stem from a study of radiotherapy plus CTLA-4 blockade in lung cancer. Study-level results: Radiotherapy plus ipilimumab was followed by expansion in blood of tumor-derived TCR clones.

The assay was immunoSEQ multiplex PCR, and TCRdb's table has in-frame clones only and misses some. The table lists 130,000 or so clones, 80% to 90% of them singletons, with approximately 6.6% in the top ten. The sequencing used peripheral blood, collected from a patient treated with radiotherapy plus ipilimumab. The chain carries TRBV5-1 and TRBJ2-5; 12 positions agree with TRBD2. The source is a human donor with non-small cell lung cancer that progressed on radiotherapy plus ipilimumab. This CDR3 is CASSLALAGGETQYF. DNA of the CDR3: TGCGCCAGCAGCTTGGCACTAGCGGGAGGAGAGACCCAGTACTTC.